This TCR beta chain derives from a study of cytomegalovirus exposure and HLA in healthy donors. As concerns this clone: Its antigen is as yet unknown.

The primer mix had 60 Vbeta and 13 Jbeta primers. Sequenced by immunoSEQ multiplex PCR; TCRdb stores in-frame clones only, minus some. The sample shows 140,000 or so clones, roughly 62% of them seen only once. Study-wide results and caveats: Sequence variants that were highly shared formed a cluster that was likely a sequencing artifact.

In germline, CDR1 is MNHEY, CDR2 SVGAGI. CDR3 length: 13 residues. Trimming removed 10 bases from V and 0 bases from J; junction bases left unmatched: 6. V gene TRBV6-5 combines with J gene TRBJ2-7, with TRBD1 matching 7 bases. Material for sequencing was PBMCs. The source is a man between 60 and 75 years old in good health and CMV-seronegative. This chain's CDR3 is CATTRDSSYEQYF. The CDR3 nucleotides read TGTGCCACTACTCGGGACAGCTCCTACGAGCAGTACTTC.